This is a list of T cell receptor beta chains from one sample in a study of blood T cell repertoires in COVID-19. Clones were read by immunoSEQ multiplex PCR, and TCRdb kept only the in-frame ones, dropping some. The sample consists of some 200,000 clones, more than 70% of them appearing once. Sequenced input: PBMCs or T cells enriched from blood (not recorded which). The receptors were gathered from a woman between 18 and 29 years old who had recovered from COVID-19. CDR3s include the opening cysteine and the closing phenylalanine or tryptophan. The D gene is left open where the match is weak. Clone size is stated in some rows and not others, as once, few, many or a class when expanded.

D gene: -; J gene: TRBJ2-1; V gene: TRBV20-1; clone size: many; CDR3 DNA: TGCAGTGCGCGGGACCGCAATGAGCAGTTCTTC; CDR3 protein: CSARDRNEQFF
D gene: TRBD1; J gene: TRBJ2-1; V gene: TRBV9; clone size: -; CDR3 DNA: TGTGCCAGCAGCGTAGGCGGGACAGGGTTGGGCAATGAGCAGTTCTTC; CDR3 protein: CASSVGGTGLGNEQFF
D gene: -; J gene: TRBJ1-4; V gene: TRBV28; clone size: -; CDR3 DNA: TGTGCCAGCAGCCGAGTGGGGGCCTATAATGAAAAACTGTTTTTT; CDR3 protein: CASSRVGAYNEKLFF
D gene: -; J gene: TRBJ2-7; V gene: TRBV29-1; clone size: many; CDR3 DNA: TGCAGCGTAAACCGCAACTACGACGAGCAGTACTTC; CDR3 protein: CSVNRNYDEQYF
D gene: TRBD1; J gene: TRBJ2-7; V gene: TRBV6-5; clone size: -; CDR3 DNA: TGTGCCAGCAGTTTAGGACAGGTGGTGAGTGAGCAGTACTTC; CDR3 protein: CASSLGQVVSEQYF
D gene: -; J gene: TRBJ2-3; V gene: TRBV7-3; clone size: -; CDR3 DNA: TGTGCCAGCAGCTTACGGCCGCCGCTCAGGAGCACAGATACGCAGTATTTT; CDR3 protein: CASSLRPPLRSTDTQYF
D gene: -; J gene: TRBJ1-2; V gene: TRBV5-6; clone size: -; CDR3 DNA: TGTGCCAGCAGCTCAGGGGTATGGAATGGCTACACCTTC; CDR3 protein: CASSSGVWNGYTF
D gene: -; J gene: TRBJ1-6; V gene: TRBV2; clone size: -; CDR3 DNA: TGTGCCAGCCTCGGGGGGAATTCACCCCTCCACTTT; CDR3 protein: CASLGGNSPLHF
D gene: -; J gene: TRBJ1-5; V gene: TRBV10-3; clone size: -; CDR3 DNA: TGTGCCATCAGCCCGGGACAAACTAGCAATCAGCCCCAGCATTTT; CDR3 protein: CAISPGQTSNQPQHF
D gene: -; J gene: TRBJ1-1; V gene: TRBV7-9; clone size: -; CDR3 DNA: TGTGCCAGCAGCTTATGGGCATACACTGAAGCTTTCTTT; CDR3 protein: CASSLWAYTEAFF
D gene: -; J gene: TRBJ2-1; V gene: TRBV30; clone size: -; CDR3 DNA: TGTGCCTGGAGTGTACGCCAGGGGTTGCACAATGAGCAGTTCTTC; CDR3 protein: CAWSVRQGLHNEQFF
D gene: -; J gene: TRBJ1-5; V gene: TRBV5-1; clone size: -; CDR3 DNA: TGCGCCAGCAGCTTGTTCCCGGACAGCTCCAATCAGCCCCAGCATTTT; CDR3 protein: CASSLFPDSSNQPQHF
D gene: TRBD1; J gene: TRBJ1-2; V gene: TRBV4-1; clone size: -; CDR3 DNA: TGCGCCAGCAGCCAAGATCGGACAGGGCCCGCGGGCTACACCTTC; CDR3 protein: CASSQDRTGPAGYTF
D gene: -; J gene: TRBJ1-5; V gene: TRBV5-6; clone size: -; CDR3 DNA: TGTGCCAGCAGCGACTCGACAGTTTTTCAGCCCCAGCATTTT; CDR3 protein: CASSDSTVFQPQHF
D gene: -; J gene: TRBJ1-2; V gene: TRBV9; clone size: -; CDR3 DNA: TGTGCCAGCAGCCTTGGGGGCGGCTATGGCTACACCTTC; CDR3 protein: CASSLGGGYGYTF
D gene: TRBD1; J gene: TRBJ1-4; V gene: TRBV30; clone size: -; CDR3 DNA: TGTGCCTGGAGTACCGGACAGGGAGGAGAAAAACTGTTTTTT; CDR3 protein: CAWSTGQGGEKLFF
D gene: -; J gene: TRBJ2-1; V gene: TRBV24-1; clone size: few; CDR3 DNA: TGTGCCACCAGTGATTTGCTACCTAGCTCCTACAATGAGCAGTTCTTC; CDR3 protein: CATSDLLPSSYNEQFF
D gene: TRBD2; J gene: TRBJ2-5; V gene: TRBV18; clone size: -; CDR3 DNA: TGTGCCAGCTCACCCGGAATAGCGGGGTTTGGGGAGACCCAGTACTTC; CDR3 protein: CASSPGIAGFGETQYF
D gene: TRBD1; J gene: TRBJ1-3; V gene: TRBV19; clone size: -; CDR3 DNA: TGTGCCAGTAGCAAACTGACAGGGTACTCTGGAAACACCATATATTTT; CDR3 protein: CASSKLTGYSGNTIYF
D gene: TRBD1; J gene: TRBJ2-7; V gene: TRBV5-1; clone size: -; CDR3 DNA: TGCGCCAGCAGCCTAGGGACAGGGGTCTACGAGCAGTACTTC; CDR3 protein: CASSLGTGVYEQYF
D gene: TRBD1; J gene: TRBJ1-2; V gene: TRBV6-5; clone size: -; CDR3 DNA: TGTGCCACTAGACAGGGGGCCGCTAACTATGGCTACACCTTC; CDR3 protein: CATRQGAANYGYTF
D gene: TRBD1; J gene: TRBJ2-7; V gene: TRBV29-1; clone size: -; CDR3 DNA: TGCAGCGTTGGAGGACAGGGGAACTTTCGGGAGCAGTACTTC; CDR3 protein: CSVGGQGNFREQYF
D gene: TRBD2; J gene: TRBJ2-1; V gene: TRBV4-2; clone size: few; CDR3 DNA: TGTGCCAGCAGCCAGGCTACTAGCGGGGGGTACGATGAGCAGTTCTTC; CDR3 protein: CASSQATSGGYDEQFF
D gene: TRBD1; J gene: TRBJ1-1; V gene: TRBV7-9; clone size: -; CDR3 DNA: TGTGCCAGTAACCGGGGACAGCAGAACACTGAAGCTTTCTTT; CDR3 protein: CASNRGQQNTEAFF
D gene: TRBD1; J gene: TRBJ1-2; V gene: TRBV11-2; clone size: -; CDR3 DNA: TGTGCCAGCAGCCCGACAGGGTATGGCTACACCTTC; CDR3 protein: CASSPTGYGYTF
D gene: -; J gene: TRBJ1-3; V gene: TRBV5-1; clone size: once; CDR3 DNA: TGCGCCAGCAGCTTACTAGAATCTGGAAACACCATATATTTT; CDR3 protein: CASSLLESGNTIYF
D gene: -; J gene: TRBJ2-7; V gene: TRBV7-6; clone size: -; CDR3 DNA: TGTGCCAGCAGCTTAGCGGCGGCAGGGGGGTGGATTTTCCCCGCCGAGCAGTACTTC; CDR3 protein: CASSLAAAGGWIFPAEQYF
D gene: TRBD1; J gene: TRBJ2-5; V gene: TRBV5-1; clone size: -; CDR3 DNA: TGCGCCAGCAGCCCGGGGGACAGGGCATTGAAAGAGACCCAGTACTTC; CDR3 protein: CASSPGDRALKETQYF
D gene: TRBD2; J gene: TRBJ2-1; V gene: TRBV7-9; clone size: -; CDR3 DNA: TGTGCCAGCAGCCCTAGCGGGCGGCGGGGGGTATTGTACAATGAGCAGTTCTTC; CDR3 protein: CASSPSGRRGVLYNEQFF
D gene: -; J gene: TRBJ1-3; V gene: TRBV7-9; clone size: -; CDR3 DNA: TGTGCCAGCAGCCCAGGCCCCAACTCTGGAAACACCATATATTTT; CDR3 protein: CASSPGPNSGNTIYF
D gene: TRBD1; J gene: TRBJ2-2; V gene: TRBV4-1; clone size: -; CDR3 DNA: TGCGCCAGCAGCCAGCCGACAGGGGGCACCGGGGAGCTGTTTTTT; CDR3 protein: CASSQPTGGTGELFF
D gene: -; J gene: TRBJ2-7; V gene: TRBV12-2; clone size: -; CDR3 DNA: TGTGCAAGTCGCCGGCGCGACCATCGGGACAGGGGTACCTACGAGCAGTACTTC; CDR3 protein: CASRRRDHRDRGTYEQYF
D gene: -; J gene: TRBJ1-6; V gene: TRBV18; clone size: -; CDR3 DNA: TGTGCCAGCTCTCAATGGGCGGTAGCGGGAAATAATTCACCCCTCCACTTT; CDR3 protein: CASSQWAVAGNNSPLHF
D gene: -; J gene: TRBJ1-1; V gene: TRBV5-4; clone size: -; CDR3 DNA: TGTGCCAGCAGCACGGGGGGGGATCTGAACACTGAAGCTTTCTTT; CDR3 protein: CASSTGGDLNTEAFF
D gene: -; J gene: TRBJ2-2; V gene: TRBV27; clone size: -; CDR3 DNA: TGTGCCAGCAGTTTATCTACGGGGGTTGCCGGGGAGCTGTTTTTT; CDR3 protein: CASSLSTGVAGELFF
D gene: -; J gene: TRBJ1-6; V gene: TRBV5-6; clone size: -; CDR3 DNA: TGTGCCAGCAGCCCCGGGACACTTAGCTCCTATAATTCACCCCTCCACTTT; CDR3 protein: CASSPGTLSSYNSPLHF
D gene: TRBD1; J gene: TRBJ2-2; V gene: TRBV29-1; clone size: -; CDR3 DNA: TGCAGCGTTGAAGATGGACAGGGGAGGGACGGGGAGCTGTTTTTT; CDR3 protein: CSVEDGQGRDGELFF
D gene: TRBD1; J gene: TRBJ1-1; V gene: TRBV5-1; clone size: -; CDR3 DNA: TGCGCCAGTGGGACAGGAAGGAACACTGAAGCTTTCTTT; CDR3 protein: CASGTGRNTEAFF
D gene: -; J gene: TRBJ1-1; V gene: TRBV4-2; clone size: once; CDR3 DNA: TGTGCCAGCAGCCAAGGAAGACAGCAGAACACTGAAGCTTTCTTT; CDR3 protein: CASSQGRQQNTEAFF
D gene: -; J gene: TRBJ1-3; V gene: TRBV6-5; clone size: -; CDR3 DNA: TGTGCCAGCAGTTCGGTGGAGAGTGCCATATATTTT; CDR3 protein: CASSSVESAIYF
D gene: -; J gene: TRBJ1-5; V gene: TRBV27; clone size: -; CDR3 DNA: TGTGCCAGCAGATTAGGGCCGTTTAATCAGCCCCAGCATTTT; CDR3 protein: CASRLGPFNQPQHF
D gene: TRBD2; J gene: TRBJ2-1; V gene: TRBV2; clone size: -; CDR3 DNA: TGTGCCAGCAGTGACCCTAGCGGGGTCCCTGAGCAGTTCTTC; CDR3 protein: CASSDPSGVPEQFF
D gene: -; J gene: TRBJ1-2; V gene: TRBV2; clone size: once; CDR3 DNA: TGTGCCAGCAGTGAAGGGTTCAGCGACTATGGCTACACCTTC; CDR3 protein: CASSEGFSDYGYTF
D gene: -; J gene: TRBJ2-3; V gene: TRBV9; clone size: -; CDR3 DNA: TGTGCCAGCAGCGTTAGGGGGGATACGCAGTATTTT; CDR3 protein: CASSVRGDTQYF
D gene: TRBD1; J gene: TRBJ2-7; V gene: TRBV28; clone size: once; CDR3 DNA: TGTGCCAGCAGTTCGCCGGGACAGGGGTACGAGCAGTACTTC; CDR3 protein: CASSSPGQGYEQYF
D gene: TRBD1; J gene: TRBJ1-6; V gene: TRBV5-4; clone size: -; CDR3 DNA: TGTGCCAGCAGCACCAGACAGGGGAATTCACCCCTCCACTTT; CDR3 protein: CASSTRQGNSPLHF
D gene: TRBD2; J gene: TRBJ2-2; V gene: TRBV10-1; clone size: -; CDR3 DNA: TGCGCCAGCGGCAGCGGGGGGGCAACCGGGGAGCTGTTTTTT; CDR3 protein: CASGSGGATGELFF
D gene: -; J gene: TRBJ1-6; V gene: TRBV6-5; clone size: -; CDR3 DNA: TGTGCCAGCAGTTCCCCCGGACAGAATTCACCCCTCCACTTT; CDR3 protein: CASSSPGQNSPLHF
D gene: TRBD1; J gene: TRBJ1-2; V gene: TRBV5-1; clone size: -; CDR3 DNA: TGCGCCAGCAGCCCGCGGACAGGTGATGGCTACACCTTC; CDR3 protein: CASSPRTGDGYTF
D gene: -; J gene: TRBJ1-4; V gene: TRBV6-5; clone size: -; CDR3 DNA: TGTGCCAGCAGCGAGGAGGGAGGGTCGTGGGAAAAACTGTTTTTT; CDR3 protein: CASSEEGGSWEKLFF
D gene: -; J gene: TRBJ1-2; V gene: TRBV28; clone size: few; CDR3 DNA: TGTGCCAGCAGCGGGGGGACCTATGGCTACACCTTC; CDR3 protein: CASSGGTYGYTF
D gene: -; J gene: TRBJ1-6; V gene: TRBV5-1; clone size: -; CDR3 DNA: TGCGCCAGCAGCGCGGACAGAGATAATTCACCCCTCCACTTT; CDR3 protein: CASSADRDNSPLHF
D gene: TRBD1; J gene: TRBJ1-2; V gene: TRBV30; clone size: -; CDR3 DNA: TGTGCCTGGAGTCGCGACAGGGGCTATAACTATGGCTACACCTTC; CDR3 protein: CAWSRDRGYNYGYTF
D gene: -; J gene: TRBJ2-5; V gene: TRBV27; clone size: -; CDR3 DNA: TGTGCCAGCAGTCCCCTAGGCGGGGCCGACCAAGAGACCCAGTACTTC; CDR3 protein: CASSPLGGADQETQYF
D gene: -; J gene: TRBJ1-2; V gene: TRBV18; clone size: -; CDR3 DNA: TGTGCCAGCTCACCAGGGGCTCAGTATGGCTACACCTTC; CDR3 protein: CASSPGAQYGYTF
D gene: -; J gene: TRBJ2-2; V gene: TRBV19; clone size: -; CDR3 DNA: TGTGCCAGTTTCTTACAGGTCACCGGGGAGCTGTTTTTT; CDR3 protein: CASFLQVTGELFF
D gene: -; J gene: TRBJ1-5; V gene: TRBV3-1/TRBV3-2; clone size: -; CDR3 DNA: TGTGCCAGCAGCCAGGGCAGGGAAGGTCAGCCCCAGCATTTT; CDR3 protein: CASSQGREGQPQHF
D gene: TRBD1; J gene: TRBJ1-6; V gene: TRBV25-1; clone size: -; CDR3 DNA: TGTGCCAGCAGTGAATTCGAGACAGGGCCCAATTCACCCCTCCACTTT; CDR3 protein: CASSEFETGPNSPLHF
D gene: -; J gene: TRBJ2-3; V gene: TRBV18; clone size: -; CDR3 DNA: TGTGCCAGCTCACCAACGGGGTCGGGCACAGATACGCAGTATTTT; CDR3 protein: CASSPTGSGTDTQYF
D gene: -; J gene: TRBJ1-2; V gene: TRBV19; clone size: once; CDR3 DNA: TGTGCCAGTAGTCGGGGGATCGGCTACACCTTC; CDR3 protein: CASSRGIGYTF